This note documents a single TCR beta chain sequence. This clone's antigen is unknown. Base qualities are not recorded, but no much larger clone differs from it by a single base. DNA was extracted from blood mononuclear cells, and the same DNA was used for both TCR and STAT3 sequencing. This entry belongs to a study of STAT3 mutations in large granular lymphocyte leukemia (dated by TCRdb to between 2017 and 2020). For context, the study as a whole: Canonical activating STAT3 mutations were detected in roughly half of the longitudinally sequenced T-LGLL patients. To reconstruct clonal hierarchy and dynamics, serial deep sequencing of TCRbeta CDR3 and STAT3 was performed in patients with T-cell large granular lymphocyte leukemia. From an initial cohort of some 190 LGL patients, approximately 19 representative T-LGLL cases were picked for longitudinal TCRbeta and STAT3 sequencing. A couple of patients with natural killer LGL leukemia were also sequenced longitudinally as controls within the study. One or more immunosuppressive therapy regimens were given to more than half of T-LGLL patients, and hematologic response was seen in 40% of the treated patients. Each patient was sequenced at an average of around 4 time points, ranging from 2 to 8 samplings.

Per the germline V gene, SQVTM is the CDR1 and ANQGSEA is the CDR2. Relative to germline, V is 4 bases shorter and J is 7 bases shorter, with 16 bases between their ends. The CDR3 starts with the cysteine, ends with the phenylalanine, and has 13 residues. The only DNA kept is the CDR3, 39 bases in frame from the first base. TCRbeta libraries were sequenced on an Illumina MiSeq, and an average of around 41,000 productive templates per sample was obtained. Using multiplex PCR amplification, the immunoSEQ assay generated the TCRbeta CDR3 libraries. The original pipeline was this. Following a previously defined approach, repertoire diversity was calculated, and values close to 0 point to extremely monoclonal samples. Held by TCRdb, this immuneACCESS table contains in-frame sequences only and omits some clones. Under half of the omission traces to an unresolved V gene where checked; the cause of the rest is unknown. V and J calls and clone size are given by that table; D and trimming were obtained from the DNA. The sample table records about 1,500 clones; more than 60% of these occur just once. The ten top clones hold approximately 37% of the sample.

What the authors observed across the whole study: Several patients had a dominant TCR clone burden greater than the STAT3 mutant burden, which suggests that the STAT3 mutation arose secondarily within a clone that had already expanded. Because codominant clonotypes persisted in some patients, a small but highly pathogenic clone may have been missed. All T-LGLL patients had at least one immunodominant TCRbeta clonotype, and roughly half had multiple immunodominant subclonotypes. Variable intervals between samplings and differing treatment regimens complicated linking therapy response to changes in TCR clonal burden. TCR clonotype switching after therapy was seen in about 30% of the 18 patients, with all newly emerging clones being STAT3 wild type. Because no samples were available when a clone first appeared, clonal expansion had to be inferred from samplings taken at other points.

This TCR derives from a woman aged 70-85 years with T-cell large granular lymphocyte leukemia. Some clones in this sample may be carry-over from other donors' samples. The age is the age at diagnosis. Recombination joined TRBV29-1 with TRBJ1-2, with TRBD1 as a weak D call on 5 bases. Specimen: peripheral blood mononuclear cells. The CDR3 region: CSVVDPGTGGYTF. The nucleotides read TGCAGCGTTGTCGACCCAGGGACGGGTGGCTACACCTTC.